This entry features one T cell receptor beta chain sequence. It has no known antigen specificity. Base qualities are not at hand, and no much larger clone is one base apart. In total, approximately 700 healthy bone marrow donors made up the cohort. At the time of sampling, all cohort members were nominally healthy, though unrecorded immune exposures were likely present. The donor was CMV seropositive and was included in the group of 290 or so seropositive cohort members. A peripheral blood sample was collected from each donor, and TCR beta sequencing was performed on peripheral blood mononuclear cells. The Qiagen DNeasy Blood Extraction Kit was used to extract genomic DNA from the blood cell samples. The sample comes from a study of cytomegalovirus exposure and HLA in healthy donors (dated 2017 in TCRdb). Regarding the complete study: According to an earlier analysis of 550 to 750 of the donors, about 190 million T cells yielded over 90 million unique TCR beta sequences and less than 300 Gb of sequence data. A later genetic analysis took genome-wide SNP genotypes for about 55% of the roughly 670 donors and used that subset as a discovery cohort. In the later analysis, no new phenotypic data were used to find candidate immune exposures; instead, reliance was placed on TCR beta sequences and their occurrence across donors. Alongside the repertoire data, information on donor age, sex, ethnicity and CMV serostatus was compiled. Roughly five DR-DQ haplotypes were handled as single units for association and clustering, since linkage in the cohort was strong. An earlier analysis of 587 of the donors used high-throughput TCR beta sequencing to judge whether each TCR beta V gene segment behaved as functional or pseudogenic. Typing coverage differed by locus: A, B, C, DRB1 and DQB1 were typed in roughly 629-640 donors, DQA1 in 500 to 550, DPA1 in roughly 590, and DPB1 in about 450. To study patterns of TCR occurrence, a later analysis re-analyzed previously published TCR beta repertoires from around 670 donors and added high-resolution HLA genotyping. HLA typing included class I and class II loci at four-digit resolution. Among the approximately 400 genotyped donors, around 81% belonged to the genetic ancestry cluster associated with self-reported Caucasian donors. On average, roughly 240,000 unique TCR beta nucleotide sequences were sequenced per donor among 300 to 500 genotyped donors of the cohort, with roughly 18% of those sequences being non-productive. The aim of the study was to test whether cataloging public T cell receptors could identify signatures of past pathogen exposure. Every discovery cohort repertoire had been produced on one sequencing platform. A separate validation cohort of roughly 110 different subjects was used in addition to the 666-subject first cohort. The study profiled the T cell repertoires of 550 to 700 subjects by immunosequencing and related them to cytomegalovirus serostatus. An early release that covered 500 to 800 HLA-typed donors contained approximately 290 gigabases of sequencing data and about 93 million unique TCR sequences. To predict cytomegalovirus infection status, the study combined high-throughput TCR immunosequencing, statistical association of individual TCRs with disease status, and machine learning.

For CDR1 and CDR2, the germline V gene lists SNHLY and FYNNEI. V and J are trimmed by 7 bases and 7 bases, and the gene matches miss 6 bases of the junction. The CDR3 numbers 14 residues from cysteine through phenylalanine. Solely the CDR3 DNA is kept, with 42 bases framed from the first base. The investigation overall reported the following: Because some donors lacked HLA typing at each locus, the association tests relied only on the typed subset. Correlated functional status among segregating V segments might reflect linkage disequilibrium, but an unknown experimental factor could not be ruled out. Assigning TCR associations to individual alleles was difficult when HLA alleles, especially DR and DQ, strongly co-occurred. According to a later analysis, most CMV-associated TCR beta chains appeared to be HLA-restricted, and the HLA associations seemed to be driven largely by CMV exposure. According to a later genetic analysis, donors in an Asian-associated ancestry cluster had fewer N-insertions in productive TCRs than the roughly 700-donor mean. The classifier was reported to diagnose cytomegalovirus status with high specificity and sensitivity in both the original cohort and the validation cohort. A cluster of highly shared sequence variants was judged likely to represent a technical artifact of the sequencing pipeline. In a later analysis, 15,000 to 20,000 TCR beta sequences were associated with specific HLA alleles at a false discovery rate of 0.05. In a later analysis, TCR association rates were found to vary across HLA loci, with the most associated TCRs seen for DRB1 alleles and the fewest for HLA-C alleles. In the study, some 160 TCR beta chains were listed as associated with cytomegalovirus. In a later analysis, HLA-associated TCR beta chains were found to be more clonally expanded and to have lower generation probabilities than equally common non-associated chains. In vitro tests confirmed that a few of the cytomegalovirus-associated TCR beta chains recognize cytomegalovirus antigens. V-gene and J-gene trimming of TCR beta chains was associated with a missense DCLRE1C variant in a later genetic analysis, and the association was replicated in an independent cohort. While some public TCRs were present in many individuals, most TCR sequences turned up only very rarely across donors. CMV serostatus was the only immune exposure information available for the cohort. According to a later analysis, parvovirus B19, influenza, CMV and Epstein-Barr virus appeared linked to several top co-occurrence clusters. It was suggested by the authors that the approach could potentially be generalized to other disease states and immunological phenotypes. Presence/absence analyses assumed roughly uniform sequencing depth across donors, an assumption that may not hold. Broadly in line with IMGT annotations, most TCR beta V segments showed up in productive rearrangements about 90% or about 30% of the time in an earlier analysis of several hundred of the donors. A further reported finding was that TCR beta sequences accurately predicted the HLA-A and HLA-B alleles for most subjects in the first cohort. Some IMGT-functional V segments, including TRBV6-2 and TRBV6-3, could not be distinguished by the 87-base-pair reads and were therefore excluded. The earlier analysis of approximately 590 of the donors excluded seventeen rarely observed V segments, including chromosome 9 orphons, because counts were too low. The cohort was sequenced for TCR beta chains only, and without alpha or paired-chain data the features that could be detected were limited.

Libraries came from the immunoSEQ multiplex PCR assay. For the multiplex PCR, a mixture combining 60 forward primers for TCR Vbeta segments and 13 reverse primers for TCR Jbeta segments was used. Amplification of the CDR3 region of rearranged TCR beta genes was performed with a multiplex PCR assay on genomic DNA. Amplified TCR beta libraries were sequenced as 87-base-pair reads on the Illumina HiSeq System. From the authors' description of their analysis: A later analysis tallied roughly 76 million unique TCR beta chains across the 666 repertoires, and approximately 11 million of those chains were shared by two or more donors. Raw reads were error-corrected and collapsed into unique sequences with a nearest-neighbor algorithm that merged closely related sequences to remove PCR and sequencing errors. Alignment of CDR3 sequences to IMGT reference sequences was used to assign V, D and J gene segments. For a sequence to be retained, a match of at least six nucleotides to both a V gene segment and a J gene segment was required. A rearrangement counted as productive if the CDR3 had no stop codons and remained in frame with V and J, and every other rearrangement counted as non-productive. Following IMGT convention, CDR3 was defined as the stretch from the second conserved V-encoded cysteine to the conserved J-encoded phenylalanine. In an earlier analysis of approximately 590 of the donors, sequences lacking an unambiguous match to a single V gene segment were excluded. In an earlier analysis of 500 to 750 of the donors, V segments were called functional above 56.7% productive rearrangements and were called segregating when the between-donor standard deviation exceeded 5%. A statistical classification framework was built to diagnose cytomegalovirus status from the catalog of TCR beta chain sequences. In a later analysis, V and J genes were assigned by comparing TCR nucleotide sequences against IMGT/GENE-DB human TR gene sequences. The TCRdist pipeline was used in a later analysis to assign CDR3 sequences and most-parsimonious VDJ recombination scenarios. In a later analysis, each TCR beta chain was defined by its CDR3 amino acid sequence together with its V-gene family, and reads lacking a unique V-gene family were excluded. As a way to deal with suspected cross-contamination and a sequencing artifact, a later analysis dropped 450 to 700 nucleotide sequences that were highly shared and had low generation probability. A later analysis calculated a clonal expansion index for each public chain from normalized within-repertoire ranks of inferred template counts. Generation probabilities in a later analysis came from a VDJ recombination model fitted to out-of-frame rearrangements, and those results were checked against IGoR. A later analysis scored TCR-TCR, TCR-HLA and TCR-CMV co-occurrence with hypergeometric tests, applying a repertoire-size bias correction to TCR pairs. In a later analysis, false discovery rates were estimated by permuting HLA or CMV assignments 20 times. In a later analysis, co-occurring TCRs were grouped with DBSCAN, and TCRdist sequence similarity was added when clustering was performed within HLA-allele-positive subsets. Repertoires with fewer than 30,000 or more than 120,000 public chains, plus five repertoires with anomalous nucleotide sharing, were excluded from co-occurrence clustering. As stored in TCRdb, this immuneACCESS dataset retains in-frame rearrangements with V and J assigned. A fraction of the clones does not appear; measured against another copy, unresolved V genes explain less than half of the discrepancy, and the remainder lacks a known reason. The V and J calls and the clone size are those of that table, but D and trimming were determined from the DNA. The sample table contains over 150,000 clones; only one count was recorded for around four fifths of them. Jointly, the top ten make up 4.8% of the sample.

The source material was PBMCs. The chain was built from TRBV2 and TRBJ2-1, and 11 bases in between align with TRBD2. The TCR originated in a girl between 5 and 17 years old in good health and CMV-seropositive. The nucleotides read TGTGCCAGCATTTCTAGCGGGGGGTTAAATGAGCAGTTCTTC. It translates to CASISSGGLNEQFF.